The source of this T cell receptor beta chain is a study of control samples from healthy donors and cancer patients. In germline, CDR1 is SGHRS, CDR2 YFSETQ. Germline trimming cut 3 bases from V and 5 bases from J; bases unmatched to any gene: 3. The CDR3 runs to 13 residues. Generated by immunoSEQ multiplex PCR, the TCRdb table keeps only in-frame clones and is missing some. This table has over 85,000 clones, 70% to 90% appearing once. Material for sequencing was PBMCs. This clonotype was obtained from a woman aged 55-69 years with lung cancer. The rearrangement joins TRBV5-1 to TRBJ2-5; 8 nucleotides match TRBD1. CDR3 sequence reads: CASSWGQVETQYF. The CDR3, as DNA: TGCGCCAGCAGCTGGGGACAGGTGGAGACCCAGTACTTC. Filled out from reference TRBV5-1 and TRBJ2-5, the complete variable domain reads KAGVTQTPRYLIKTRGQQVTLSCSPISGHRSVSWYQQTPGQGLQFLFEYFSETQRNKGNFPGRFSGRQFSNSRSEMNVSTLELGDSALYLCASSWGQVETQYFGPGTRLLVL.